The 2 T cell receptor beta chains given below trace back to one sample, sequenced in a study of identical twins. One entry per CDR3 protein, called by TCRdb with MiXCR from the 5' RACE reads. The table includes fewer than 800,000 distinct CDR3 sequences, under 8.5% detected once. The same data also contributed to another study, on yellow fever vaccine responses in identical twins.

Sequenced input: PBMCs. These receptors came from a young woman in good health.

This clonotype was counted only a few times. The chain joins TRBV2 to TRBJ2-6; D uncertain. The V gene lost 1 base and the J gene lost 0 bases, with 4 bases spanning the gap. Germline V gene lookup returns CDR1 SNHLY and CDR2 FYNNEI. CDR3 length equals 15 residues. Here the CDR3 reads CASSEEISGANVLTF. CDR3 DNA sequence: TGTGCCAGCAGTGAAGAGATCTCTGGGGCCAACGTCCTGACTTTC.

This clonotype has more than one count but fewer than ten. The CDR3: CASSQVGGYTEAFF. The CDR3 DNA reads TGCGCCAGCAGCCAAGTAGGGGGCTACACTGAAGCTTTCTTT. The chain couples TRBV4-1 to TRBJ1-1; 7 nucleotides agree with TRBD1. The junction had 2 bases not matched to a gene; V was cut back by 1 base and J by 3 bases. CDR1 is MGHRA, CDR2 YSYEKL, per germline. This CDR3 has 14 residues.